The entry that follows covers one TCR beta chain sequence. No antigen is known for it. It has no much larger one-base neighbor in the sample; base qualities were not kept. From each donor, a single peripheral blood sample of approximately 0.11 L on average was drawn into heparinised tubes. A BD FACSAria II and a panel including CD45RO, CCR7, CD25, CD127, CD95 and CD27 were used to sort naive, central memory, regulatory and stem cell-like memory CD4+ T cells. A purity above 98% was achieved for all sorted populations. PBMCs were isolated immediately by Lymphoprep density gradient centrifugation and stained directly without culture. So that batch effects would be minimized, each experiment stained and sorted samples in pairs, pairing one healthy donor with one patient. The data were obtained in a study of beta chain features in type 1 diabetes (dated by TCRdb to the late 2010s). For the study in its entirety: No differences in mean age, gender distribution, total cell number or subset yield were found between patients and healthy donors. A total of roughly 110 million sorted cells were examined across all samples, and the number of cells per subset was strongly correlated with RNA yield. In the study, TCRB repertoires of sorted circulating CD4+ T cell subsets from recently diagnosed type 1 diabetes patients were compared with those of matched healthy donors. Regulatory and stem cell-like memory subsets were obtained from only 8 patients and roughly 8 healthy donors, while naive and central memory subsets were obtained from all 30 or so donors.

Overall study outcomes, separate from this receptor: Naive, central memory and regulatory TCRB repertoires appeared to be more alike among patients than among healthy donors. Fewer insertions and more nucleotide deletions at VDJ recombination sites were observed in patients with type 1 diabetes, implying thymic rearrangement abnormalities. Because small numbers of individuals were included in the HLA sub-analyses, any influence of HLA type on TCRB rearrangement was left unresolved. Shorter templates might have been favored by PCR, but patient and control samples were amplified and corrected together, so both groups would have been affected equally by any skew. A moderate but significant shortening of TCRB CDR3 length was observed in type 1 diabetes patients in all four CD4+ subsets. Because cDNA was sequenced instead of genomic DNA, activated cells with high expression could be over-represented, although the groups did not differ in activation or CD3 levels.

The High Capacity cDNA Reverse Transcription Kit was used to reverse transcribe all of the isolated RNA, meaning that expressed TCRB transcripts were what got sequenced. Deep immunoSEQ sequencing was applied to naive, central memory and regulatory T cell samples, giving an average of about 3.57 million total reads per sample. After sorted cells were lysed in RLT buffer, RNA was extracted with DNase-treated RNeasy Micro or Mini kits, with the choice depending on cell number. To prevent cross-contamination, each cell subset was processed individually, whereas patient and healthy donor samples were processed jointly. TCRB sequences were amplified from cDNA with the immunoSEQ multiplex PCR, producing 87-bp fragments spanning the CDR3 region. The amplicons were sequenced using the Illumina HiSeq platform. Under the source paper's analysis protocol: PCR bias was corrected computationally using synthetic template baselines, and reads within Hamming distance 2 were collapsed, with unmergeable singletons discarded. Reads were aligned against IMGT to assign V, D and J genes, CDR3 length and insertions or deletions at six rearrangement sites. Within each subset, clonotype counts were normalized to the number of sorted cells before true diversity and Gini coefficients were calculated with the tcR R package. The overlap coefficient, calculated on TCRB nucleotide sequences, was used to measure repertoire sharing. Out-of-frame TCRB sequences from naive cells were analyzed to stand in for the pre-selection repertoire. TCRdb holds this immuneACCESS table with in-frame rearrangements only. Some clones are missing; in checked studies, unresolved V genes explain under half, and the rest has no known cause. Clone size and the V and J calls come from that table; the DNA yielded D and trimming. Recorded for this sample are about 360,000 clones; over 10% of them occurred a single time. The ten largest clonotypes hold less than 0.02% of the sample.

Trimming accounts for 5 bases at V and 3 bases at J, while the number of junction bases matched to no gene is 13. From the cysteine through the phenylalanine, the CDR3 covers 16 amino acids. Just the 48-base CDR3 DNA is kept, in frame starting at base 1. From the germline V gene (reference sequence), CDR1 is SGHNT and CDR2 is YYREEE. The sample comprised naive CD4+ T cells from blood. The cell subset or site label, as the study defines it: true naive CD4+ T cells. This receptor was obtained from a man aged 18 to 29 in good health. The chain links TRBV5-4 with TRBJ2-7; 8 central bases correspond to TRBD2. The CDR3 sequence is CASSPPGGGTLYEQYF. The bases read TGTGCCAGCAGTCCCCCGGGGGGGGGAACCCTCTACGAGCAGTACTTC.